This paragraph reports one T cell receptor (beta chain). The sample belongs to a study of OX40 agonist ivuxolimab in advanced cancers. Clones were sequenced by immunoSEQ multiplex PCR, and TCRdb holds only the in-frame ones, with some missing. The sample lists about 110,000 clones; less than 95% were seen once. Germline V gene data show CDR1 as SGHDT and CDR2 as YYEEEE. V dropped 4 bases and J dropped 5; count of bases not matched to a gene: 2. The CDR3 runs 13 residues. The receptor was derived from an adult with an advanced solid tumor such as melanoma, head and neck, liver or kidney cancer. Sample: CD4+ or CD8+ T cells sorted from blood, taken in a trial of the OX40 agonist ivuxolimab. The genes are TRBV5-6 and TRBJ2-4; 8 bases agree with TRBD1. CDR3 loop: CASSIQGENIQYF. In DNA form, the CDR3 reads TGTGCCAGCAGCATACAGGGGGAAAACATTCAGTACTTC. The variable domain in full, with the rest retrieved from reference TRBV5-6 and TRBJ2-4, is DAGVTQSPTHLIKTRGQQVTLRCSPKSGHDTVSWYQQALGQGPQFIFQYYEEEERQRGNFPDRFSGHQFPNYSSELNVNALLLGDSALYLCASSIQGENIQYFGAGTRLSVL.